This TCR beta chain was sequenced for a study of molecular identifiers for immune sequencing clone quantification (dated by TCRdb to 2016 to 2019). As for the study more broadly: For a replicate experiment, RNA from around 20,000 or 99,000 naive CD8 T cells was divided into five aliquots, of which four were sequenced. This methods study used CD8 T cells to benchmark TCR RNA copy counting and molecular-identifier clustering-based TCR repertoire sequencing (MIDCIRS).

Libraries of naive CD8 T cells were built from anywhere between roughly 17,000 and 1,100,000 sorted cells, with 10%, 30% or 50% of the purified RNA used. On a BD FACSAria II, naive CD8 T cells were FACS-sorted as CD8+CD4-CCR7+CD45RA+ and collected into RLT Plus buffer. To test detection sensitivity, Jurkat RNA equal to ten TCR copies was added to samples of about 20,000-1,100,000 naive CD8 T cells. CD8 T cells were enriched with RosetteSep CD8+ T Cell Enrichment Cocktail and Ficoll-Paque, followed by ACK red cell lysis. From a lookup of the germline V gene (reference sequence), CDR1 and CDR2 are MNHEY and SMNVEV. The CDR3 holds 15 amino acids from the cysteine to the phenylalanine. The CDR3 DNA has 45 bases and is translated from base 1. V loses 8 bases of germline sequence and J loses 3 bases, and the interval between the two ends is 19 bases. Results and caveats for the whole study, not just this receptor: Identical TCR molecules sharing a barcode could cause highly expanded clone sizes to be underestimated. Modeling estimated roughly 3 recovered TCR RNA copies per cell, compared with roughly 10 by digital PCR, which implies around 33% capture efficiency. Clones above 20 RNA copies held over 97% of molecules in CMV-specific effector cells but under 1% in naive cells. Spiked-in Jurkat TCR RNA equal to a single cell's worth was reported to be detectable even within 1,100,000 naive CD8 T cells. Spiked-in Jurkat TCR RNA (approximately eleven copies' worth), which is not part of the donor repertoire, was contained in the naive libraries. When barcode sub-clustering was omitted, TCR diversity was inflated by chimeric consensus sequences, with chimeras reaching as high as 47%.

Concerning this clonotype itself: Its antigen specificity is not known. No base quality information exists; no much larger clone differs at one position.

The library came from PCR. Data came from an Illumina HiSeq 4000. Preparation of bulk TCR libraries followed a previously described approach, with the TCR primers listed in Table S5. Purification of total RNA was performed with the Qiagen AllPrep DNA/RNA kit. Before analysis, reads from multiple sequencing runs of one library were combined. As for the authors' bioinformatics: Only reads with exact TCR constant sequence were kept, trimmed to 150 nt, and grouped by their 12-nt molecular barcodes. Within each barcode group, reads were sub-clustered at a 15% Levenshtein threshold, and quality-weighted consensus sequences were built per RNA molecule. Non-functional sequences were excluded, and lower-count sequences lying one edit away from another sequence were also excluded. Based on a fit of two negative binomial distributions, barcode sub-clusters having less than 20% of the maximum read count were discarded. Using fastp at Q25 and MiXCR, TCRdb reprocessed the public reads and kept productive beta chains. Each record represents a unique CDR3 protein, reported with the most common genes and DNA among its rows. These V and J calls derive from TCRdb rather than the authors' analysis. The sample table contains a few hundred thousand distinct CDR3 sequences; only one count was recorded for around a fifth of them. The biggest ten clones account for around 0.84% of the sample.

The chain employs TRBV27 and TRBJ1-2; the best D guess is TRBD1, with 6 bases matching. The sequence derives from a human donor in good health. Some libraries in this study had Jurkat cell RNA spiked in. Sequences were obtained from naive CD8+ T cells from blood, with Jurkat cell RNA spiked in. The cell subset or site label of this sample denotes: FACS-sorted CD8+CD4-CCR7+CD45RA+ naive T cells. The CDR3 has the sequence CASGSPAGAYYGYTF. The nucleotide sequence is TGTGCCAGCGGATCCCCCGCGGGGGCATACTATGGCTACACCTTC.